These 10 T cell receptor beta chains came from one sample sequenced in a study of T cell responses to AZD1222 COVID-19 vaccine. Some clones are missing from TCRdb's copy, which holds only in-frame ones; the method was immunoSEQ multiplex PCR. The sample holds 200,000 to 250,000 clones, about 94% seen once. Sequenced material: peripheral blood, taken 28 days after the second dose of the MenACWY control vaccine. Receptors originate from an adult who received the MenACWY meningococcal vaccine as a control.

V gene TRBV4-2 combines with J gene TRBJ1-1; D gene unclear. V lost 8 bases and J 3 bases, leaving 13 bases between the germline ends. This CDR3 contains 13 residues. Germline CDR1 is LGHNA and CDR2 is YNFKEQ. For the CDR3, the DNA is TGTGCCAGCTCCGTCCCGTTGGACACTGAAGCTTTCTTT. This encodes CASSVPLDTEAFF.

V is TRBV28 and J is TRBJ1-2; 7 bases fit TRBD1. V lost 3 bases, J lost 4 bases, and 11 bases stayed unmatched. CDR1 and CDR2 from the germline V gene are MDHEN and SYDVKM. CDR3 length: 16 residues. The CDR3 protein is CASSFGAGGYGYGYTF. The CDR3 coding sequence is TGTGCCAGCAGTTTTGGGGCAGGGGGTTATGGCTATGGCTACACCTTC.

This clone was seen only once. The chain couples TRBV6-5 to TRBJ2-7; no definite D call. The V end was cut by 6 bases, the J end by 3 bases, with 15 bases between. Germline V lookup: CDR1 MNHEY, CDR2 SVGAGI. This CDR3 region has 14 residues. The CDR3 spells CASSHGGLDYEQYF. For the CDR3, the DNA is TGTGCCAGCAGCCACGGTGGTTTGGACTACGAGCAGTACTTC.

The CDR3 sequence is CASSYYRVTTYEQYF. CDR3 bases: TGTGCCAGCAGTTACTATCGGGTCACAACCTACGAGCAGTACTTC. The rearrangement joins TRBV6-2 or TRBV6-3 to TRBJ2-7; no reliable D call. Trimming cost V 1 base and J 2 bases, with 12 bases left between them. The germline gives CDR1 MNHEY, CDR2 SVGEGT. The CDR3 contains 15 residues.

The rearrangement joins TRBV7-2 to TRBJ1-2, with D hard to call. V was cut by 1 base and J by 7 bases, with 16 bases left in between. Germline loops: CDR1 SGHTA, CDR2 FQGNSA. CDR3 length equals 15 residues. The CDR3 loop reads CASSLVNSGSFGYTF. The CDR3 bases are TGTGCCAGCAGCTTAGTAAACTCTGGCAGCTTTGGCTACACCTTC.

The chain couples TRBV14 to TRBJ1-1; D is undetermined. Germline values: CDR1 SGHDN, CDR2 FVKESK. There are 13 residues in the CDR3. V was trimmed by 0 bases and J by 7 bases, leaving 9 bases between them. CDR3 region: CASSQDPGYEAFF. Here the CDR3 DNA reads TGTGCCAGCAGCCAAGATCCCGGGTATGAAGCTTTCTTT.

The chain is built from TRBV28 and TRBJ1-3; TRBD1 is a possible D gene (5 bases). Germline V CDR1 and CDR2: MDHEN, SYDVKM. CDR3 length: 11 amino acids. Trimming cost V 8 bases and J 3 bases, with 5 bases left between them. The CDR3, as DNA: TGTGCCAGCGGGGGTGGAAACACCATATATTTT. The encoded protein is CASGGGNTIYF.

The genes are TRBV5-4 and TRBJ2-7; D ambiguous. The CDR3 has 12 amino acids. V lost 4 bases to trimming and J lost 3 bases, with 8 bases between them. Germline V lookup: CDR1 SGHNT, CDR2 YYREEE (reference sequence). This chain's CDR3 is CASSHNSYEQYF. CDR3 bases: TGTGCCAGCAGCCATAACAGCTACGAGCAGTACTTC. The full variable domain, in which reference TRBV5-4 and TRBJ2-7 provide the parts outside the CDR3, is ETGVTQSPTHLIKTRGQQVTLRCSSQSGHNTVSWYQQALGQGPQFIFQYYREEENGRGNFPPRFSGLQFPNYSSELNVNALELDDSALYLCASSHNSYEQYFGPGTRLTVT.

The gene calls are TRBV19 and TRBJ2-3; tentatively, D is TRBD1 (6 bases). V was clipped by 1 base and J by 2 bases, with 10 bases between them. The length of the CDR3 is 15 residues. Germline V gene sequence: CDR1 LNHDA, CDR2 SQIVND (reference sequence). This CDR3 reads CASSIGQATTDTQYF. In DNA, the CDR3 is TGTGCCAGTAGTATAGGACAGGCGACCACAGATACGCAGTATTTT.

This clone appeared once. J is TRBJ1-6 and V is TRBV2, with D tentatively TRBD1 (5 bases). V lost 2 bases and J lost 8, with 7 bases in between. The CDR3 totals 13 residues. CDR1 and CDR2 (germline): SNHLY, FYNNEI. CDR3 in amino acids: CASSETGHSPLHF. The CDR3 DNA follows: TGTGCCAGCAGTGAAACAGGCCATTCACCCCTCCACTTT.